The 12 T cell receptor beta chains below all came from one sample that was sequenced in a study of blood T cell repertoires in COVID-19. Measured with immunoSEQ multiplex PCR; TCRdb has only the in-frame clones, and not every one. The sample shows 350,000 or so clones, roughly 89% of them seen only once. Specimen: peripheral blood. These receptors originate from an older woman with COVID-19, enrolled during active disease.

Written as DNA, the CDR3 is TGCGCCAGCAGTCCCCAGGGGGGATTCCTCATGAAGCAGTACTTC. This translates into CASSPQGGFLMKQYF. V gene TRBV23-1 combines with J gene TRBJ2-7; a possible D gene is TRBD1 (7 bases). Being an ORF, TRBV23-1 has a function that is uncertain. The CDR3 runs 15 residues. Trimming stripped 4 bases from V and 8 bases from J, with 21 bases between.

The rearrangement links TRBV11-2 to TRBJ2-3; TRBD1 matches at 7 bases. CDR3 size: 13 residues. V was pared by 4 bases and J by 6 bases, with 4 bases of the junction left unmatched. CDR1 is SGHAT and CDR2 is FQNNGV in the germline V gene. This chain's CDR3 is CASSSGGSDTQYF. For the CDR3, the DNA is TGTGCCAGCAGCTCAGGGGGTTCGGATACGCAGTATTTT.

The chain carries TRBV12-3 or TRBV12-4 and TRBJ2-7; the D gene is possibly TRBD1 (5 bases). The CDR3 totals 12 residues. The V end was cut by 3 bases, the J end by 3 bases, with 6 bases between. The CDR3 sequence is CASSFQGYEQYF. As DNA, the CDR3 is TGTGCCAGCAGTTTTCAGGGCTACGAGCAGTACTTC.

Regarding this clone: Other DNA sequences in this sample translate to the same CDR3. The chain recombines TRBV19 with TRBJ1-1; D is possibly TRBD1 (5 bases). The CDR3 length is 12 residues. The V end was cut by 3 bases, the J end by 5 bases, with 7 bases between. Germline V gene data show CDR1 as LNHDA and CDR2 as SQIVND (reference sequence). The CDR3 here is CASSIRGTEAFF. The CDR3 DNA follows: TGTGCCAGTAGTATTAGGGGAACTGAAGCTTTCTTT.

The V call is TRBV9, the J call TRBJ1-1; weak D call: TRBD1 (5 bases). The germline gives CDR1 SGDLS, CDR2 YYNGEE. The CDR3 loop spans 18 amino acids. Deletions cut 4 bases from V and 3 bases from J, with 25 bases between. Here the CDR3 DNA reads TGTGCCAGCAGCCCTCTAGGGGAGGACGGTTCGTTGTACACTGAAGCTTTCTTT. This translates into CASSPLGEDGSLYTEAFF. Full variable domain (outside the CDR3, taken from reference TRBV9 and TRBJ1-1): DSGVTQTPKHLITATGQRVTLRCSPRSGDLSVYWYQQSLDQGLQFLIQYYNGEERAKGNILERFSAQQFPDLHSELNLSSLELGDSALYFCASSPLGEDGSLYTEAFFGQGTRLTVV.

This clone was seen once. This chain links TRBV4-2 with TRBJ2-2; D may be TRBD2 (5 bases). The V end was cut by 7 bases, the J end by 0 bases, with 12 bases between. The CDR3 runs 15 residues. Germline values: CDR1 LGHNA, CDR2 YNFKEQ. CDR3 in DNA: TGTGCCAGCACTAGGCTAGCCCCGAACACCGGGGAGCTGTTTTTT. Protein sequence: CASTRLAPNTGELFF.

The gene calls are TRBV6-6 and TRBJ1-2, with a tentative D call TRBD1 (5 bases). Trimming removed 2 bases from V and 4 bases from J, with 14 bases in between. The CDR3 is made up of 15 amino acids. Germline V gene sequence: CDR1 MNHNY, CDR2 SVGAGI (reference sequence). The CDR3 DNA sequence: TGTGCCAGCAGTTACGGGCAGGGAAGGAGCTATGGCTACACCTTC. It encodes CASSYGQGRSYGYTF.

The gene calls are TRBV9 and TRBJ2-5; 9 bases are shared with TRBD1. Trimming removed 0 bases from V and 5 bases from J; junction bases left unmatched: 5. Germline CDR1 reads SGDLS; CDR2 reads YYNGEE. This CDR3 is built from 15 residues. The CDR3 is CASSVGDRDEETQYF. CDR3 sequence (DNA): TGTGCCAGCAGCGTAGGGGACAGGGACGAGGAGACCCAGTACTTC.

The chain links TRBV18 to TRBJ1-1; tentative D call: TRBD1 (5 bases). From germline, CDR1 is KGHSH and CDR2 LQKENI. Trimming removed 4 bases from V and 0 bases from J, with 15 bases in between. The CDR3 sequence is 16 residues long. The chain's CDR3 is CASSLSLQGLNTEAFF. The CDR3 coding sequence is TGTGCCAGCTCACTAAGTCTTCAGGGATTGAACACTGAAGCTTTCTTT.

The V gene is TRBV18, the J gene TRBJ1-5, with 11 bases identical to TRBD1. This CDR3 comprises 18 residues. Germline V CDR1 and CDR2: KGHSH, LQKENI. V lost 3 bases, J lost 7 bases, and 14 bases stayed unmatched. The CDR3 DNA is TGTGCCAGCTCACCGTTAGTTTCTGGACAGGGGGCAGGACAGCCCCAGCATTTT. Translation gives CASSPLVSGQGAGQPQHF.

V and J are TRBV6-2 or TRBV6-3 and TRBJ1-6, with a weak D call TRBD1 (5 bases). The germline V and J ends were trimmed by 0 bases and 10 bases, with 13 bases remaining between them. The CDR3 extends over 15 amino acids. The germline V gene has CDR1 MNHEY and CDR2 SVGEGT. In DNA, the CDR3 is TGTGCCAGCAGTTACTCCGGCAGGGTGGGCTCACCCCTCCACTTT. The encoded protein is CASSYSGRVGSPLHF.

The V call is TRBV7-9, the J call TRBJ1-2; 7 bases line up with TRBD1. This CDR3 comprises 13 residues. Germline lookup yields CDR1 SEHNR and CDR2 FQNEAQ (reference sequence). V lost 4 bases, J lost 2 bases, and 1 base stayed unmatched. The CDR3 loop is CASSWGQNYGYTF. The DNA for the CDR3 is TGTGCCAGCAGCTGGGGACAGAACTATGGCTACACCTTC.